The 5 T cell receptor beta chains below all came from one sample that was sequenced in a study of T-cell reconstitution after alpha-beta-depleted transplantation in children. Unique molecular identifiers tagged the TCRbeta library. TCRdb re-analysed the PCR reads in MiXCR, keeping a single row per CDR3 protein. This sample has about 440,000 distinct CDR3 sequences, with 43% found just once. The input for sequencing was PBMCs, taken before TCRalphabeta/CD19-depleted stem cell transplant. The receptors originated from a girl between 2 and 10 years old with aplastic anemia, due to receive a stem cell transplant.

This chain joins TRBV4-1 and TRBJ2-7; 7 nucleotides line up with TRBD1. The germline gives CDR1 MGHRA, CDR2 YSYEKL. This CDR3 has 14 amino acids. J lost 6 bases, V lost 4 bases, and 9 bases had no gene match. The CDR3 DNA follows: TGCGCCAGCAGCCCCGCAGACAGGGTCGGCGAGCAGTACTTC. Translated, it gives CASSPADRVGEQYF.

This chain joins TRBV7-2 and TRBJ1-2; weak D call: TRBD1 (6 bases). Germline values: CDR1 SGHTA, CDR2 FQGNSA. V was trimmed by 7 bases and J by 3 bases, leaving 12 bases between them. The CDR3 totals 13 residues. The CDR3 coding sequence is TGTGCCAGCATCGAGGACAGTTACTATGGCTACACCTTC. As protein: CASIEDSYYGYTF.

The CDR3 coding sequence is TGTGCCAGCAGCTTGGGGGCAGAGCAAGAGACCCAGTACTTC. Protein sequence: CASSLGAEQETQYF. V and J are TRBV5-6 and TRBJ2-5; D call uncertain. V was trimmed by 0 bases and J by 2 bases, leaving 8 bases between them. The CDR3 extends over 14 amino acids. Germline V lookup: CDR1 SGHDT, CDR2 YYEEEE.

This chain connects TRBV7-9 to TRBJ2-7; 8 bases match TRBD1. Germline lookup yields CDR1 SEHNR and CDR2 FQNEAQ (reference sequence). The CDR3 totals 16 residues. J gave up 6 bases and V 1 base, and 11 bases lay outside the gene matches. CDR3 bases: TGTGCCAGCAGCTTAGGATCGGGACAGGATCGTACCGAGCAGTACTTC. It specifies CASSLGSGQDRTEQYF.

The chain has TRBV7-3 and TRBJ2-1, with 7 bases fitting TRBD2. CDR3 length: 16 residues. The germline V gene has CDR1 SGHTA and CDR2 FQGTGA. The V and J ends lost 5 bases and 4 bases, in that order; junction bases with no gene match: 11. CDR3 region: CASSPSSGAGYNEQFF. Written as DNA, the CDR3 is TGTGCCAGCAGCCCATCTAGCGGCGCTGGGTACAATGAGCAGTTCTTC.